This T cell receptor (beta chain) was found in a study of blood T cell repertoires in COVID-19. Across the study: COVID-19 samples, acute and convalescent, were from the United States, Italy and Spain. The cDNA or gDNA used as material had been derived from T cells, B-cell-depleted T cells, or PBMCs.

Trimming removed 1 base from V and 4 bases from J, with 11 bases in between. Per the germline V gene, CDR1 is MGHRA and CDR2 is YSYEKL. CDR3 length equals 15 residues. As originally analysed: Amplification from reference gene primers served as the basis for estimated nucleated cell counts. Here immunoSEQ multiplex PCR was the method, and the copy in TCRdb shows in-frame clones only, minus some. The V and J calls and clone size come from that table; D and trimming were worked out from the DNA. This sample has fewer than 150,000 clones, with 88% found just once. V usage is TRBV4-1 and J usage is TRBJ1-3; tentative D call: TRBD1 (5 bases). The sample comprised peripheral blood. The TCR originated in a man aged 45-60 years with active or convalescent COVID-19. Here the CDR3 DNA reads TGCGCCAGCAGCCAAGGGCAGGGCCTCGGAAACACCATATATTTT. Protein sequence: CASSQGQGLGNTIYF.